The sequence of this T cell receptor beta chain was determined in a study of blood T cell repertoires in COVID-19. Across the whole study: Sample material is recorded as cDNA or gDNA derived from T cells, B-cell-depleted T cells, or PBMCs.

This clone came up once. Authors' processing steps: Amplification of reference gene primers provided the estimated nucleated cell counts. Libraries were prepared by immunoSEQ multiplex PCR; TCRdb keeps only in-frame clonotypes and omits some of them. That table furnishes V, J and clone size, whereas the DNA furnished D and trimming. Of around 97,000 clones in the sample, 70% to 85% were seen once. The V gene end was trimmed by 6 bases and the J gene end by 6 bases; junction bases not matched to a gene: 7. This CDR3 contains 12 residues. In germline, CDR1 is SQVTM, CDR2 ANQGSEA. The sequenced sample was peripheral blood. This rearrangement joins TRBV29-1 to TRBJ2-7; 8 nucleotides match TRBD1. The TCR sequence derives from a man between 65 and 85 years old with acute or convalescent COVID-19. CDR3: CSVERTGSEQYF. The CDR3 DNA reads TGCAGCGTGGAAAGGACAGGGTCCGAGCAGTACTTC.